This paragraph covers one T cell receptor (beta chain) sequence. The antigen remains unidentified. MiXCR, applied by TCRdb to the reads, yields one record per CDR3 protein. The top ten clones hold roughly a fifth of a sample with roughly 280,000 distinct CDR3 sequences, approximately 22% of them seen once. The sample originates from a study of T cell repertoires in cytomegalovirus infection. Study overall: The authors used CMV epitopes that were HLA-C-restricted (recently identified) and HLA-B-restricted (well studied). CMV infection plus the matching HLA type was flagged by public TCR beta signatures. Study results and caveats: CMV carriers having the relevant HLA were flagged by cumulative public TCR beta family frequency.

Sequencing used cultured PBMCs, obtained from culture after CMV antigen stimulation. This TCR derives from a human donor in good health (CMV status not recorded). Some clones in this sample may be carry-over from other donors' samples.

The CDR3 DNA reads TGTGCCAGCAGCCAAGTGAGTAGCGGGAGGAACATTCAGTACTTC. Its translation is CASSQVSSGRNIQYF. J is TRBJ2-4 and V is TRBV3-1; TRBD2 matches 10 bases. V lost 1 base and J lost 7; bases outside the gene matches: 4. The germline gives CDR1 LGHDT, CDR2 YNNKEL (reference sequence). The CDR3 is made up of 15 amino acids.